Sequencing of this TCR beta chain was carried out in a study of T cell repertoires in cytomegalovirus infection. Study in general: An indication of both CMV infection and matching HLA type came from public TCR beta signatures. Study results and caveats: CMV-specific TCR beta clonotypes restricted by HLA-C dominated the ex vivo response. Frequencies of public TCR beta families were cumulated, and this identified carriers of CMV plus the relevant HLA.

Germline V gene sequence: CDR1 SQVTM, CDR2 ANQGSEA. V gave up 2 bases and J gave up 0 bases, with 10 bases separating them. The CDR3 covers 14 residues. This clonotype was observed a handful of times. The antigen is unknown. TCRdb reprocessed the reads with MiXCR, giving one entry per CDR3 protein. The sample contains over 100,000 distinct CDR3 sequences, about 9.4% of which appear only once. The chain combines TRBV29-1 with TRBJ1-1, with a tentative D call TRBD1 (5 bases). The sequence was collected from a human donor in good health (CMV status not recorded). Some clones in this sample may be carry-over from other donors' samples. Sequenced material: PBMCs, sequenced either directly or after in vitro stimulation (not recorded which). CDR3 sequence (DNA): TGCAGCGTTGAAAAAGGGGCCATGAACACTGAAGCTTTCTTT. Translation gives CSVEKGAMNTEAFF.